Presented here are 3 T cell receptor beta chains from one specimen sequenced in a study of CD8 T cells in ankylosing spondylitis. Antigens for these TCRs are unknown. TCRdb fed the 5' RACE reads into MiXCR, producing one record per CDR3 protein. There are around 890,000 distinct CDR3 sequences in the sample; around 11% occur only once, and roughly 0.51% lies in the top ten. Whole-study results and caveats: A TCR beta motif of several highly homologous variants seemed to mark ankylosing spondylitis blood.

The specimen was blood, either unsorted or a sorted T cell fraction (not recorded which). Source of these receptors: a male donor with ankylosing spondylitis.

This clonotype has more than one count but fewer than ten. The chain has TRBV4-3 and TRBJ2-3; D might be TRBD2 (7 bases). V gave up 0 bases and J gave up 3 bases, with 22 bases separating them. The CDR3 totals 19 residues. Germline CDR1 and CDR2: LGHNA and YSLEER. CDR3 region: CASSQDLRGKRGGTDTQYF. For the CDR3, the DNA is TGCGCCAGCAGCCAAGATCTTCGGGGAAAGAGGGGGGGAACAGATACGCAGTATTTT.

At least ten counts were recorded for this clonotype. The chain uses TRBV7-2 and TRBJ2-7; D gene uncertain. With 4 bases removed from V and 2 bases from J, the gap between germline ends came to 9 bases. Germline V gene sequence: CDR1 SGHTA, CDR2 FQGNSA. CDR3 length: 13 residues. The DNA of the CDR3 is TGTGCCAGCAGCTCGTGGACCACCTACGAGCAGTACTTC. It codes for CASSSWTTYEQYF.

This rearrangement joins TRBV20-1 to TRBJ2-1; the D is unclear. Germline V CDR1 and CDR2: DFQATT, SNEGSKA (reference sequence). The CDR3 is 13 amino acids. V was pared by 5 bases and J by 5 bases, with 13 bases between. CDR3 residues: CSASPPYDNEQFF. DNA for the CDR3: TGCAGTGCTTCCCCCCCCTACGACAATGAGCAGTTCTTC.